These 14 T cell receptor beta chains share one sample of origin, sequenced in a study of cytomegalovirus exposure and HLA in healthy donors. With 60 Vbeta and 13 Jbeta primers, the PCR was carried out. Sequencing used immunoSEQ multiplex PCR; TCRdb keeps in-frame clones, though not all of them. The sample yields more than 50,000 clones, about 70% seen once. Sample: PBMCs. Receptors were obtained from a woman in her forties or fifties in good health and CMV-seropositive.

The rearrangement joins TRBV7-8 to TRBJ2-5, with D possibly matching TRBD2 (6 bases). Deletions cut 5 bases from V and 1 base from J, with 8 bases between. The V gene's germline CDR1 is SGHVS and CDR2 FQNEAQ. The CDR3 length is 13 residues. This CDR3 is CASSLSGQETQYF. In DNA, the CDR3 is TGTGCCAGCAGCCTTAGCGGCCAAGAGACCCAGTACTTC.

The chain couples TRBV27 to TRBJ1-2; 7 positions agree with TRBD1. The J segment lost 8 bases and the V segment lost 7 bases, leaving 7 bases of the junction unmatched. The CDR3 loop spans 12 amino acids. Germline lookup yields CDR1 MNHEY and CDR2 SMNVEV (reference sequence). The CDR3 DNA reads as TGTGCCAGCACCAGAGACAGGGCCGGCTACACCTTC. Its translation is CASTRDRAGYTF.

The chain couples TRBV30 to TRBJ1-3; D ambiguous. Trimming took 2 bases from V and 3 from J, leaving 5 bases between them. The CDR3 is 12 residues long. CDR1 and CDR2 from the germline V gene are GTSNPN and SVGIG (reference sequence). In DNA form, the CDR3 reads TGTGCCTGGAGTCGGGTTGGAAACACCATATATTTT. Amino acid sequence: CAWSRVGNTIYF.

The rearrangement links TRBV7-2 to TRBJ1-2; 8 bases line up with TRBD1. This CDR3 comprises 13 residues. Germline CDR1 SGHTA, CDR2 FQGNSA. With 5 bases clipped from V and 7 bases from J, the junction kept 6 bases outside the gene matches. Written as DNA, the CDR3 is TGTGCCAGCAGCGAAAAGGACAGGGCTGGCTACACCTTC. Translating gives CASSEKDRAGYTF.

The CDR3 DNA reads TGTGCCAGCGGAGGGGGGGCGACAGGGGAAGAGACCCAGTACTTC. Protein product: CASGGGATGEETQYF. This chain connects TRBV28 to TRBJ2-5; D perhaps matches TRBD1 (8 bases). This CDR3 is 15 amino acids long. With 8 bases removed from V and 3 bases from J, the gap between germline ends came to 19 bases. Germline loops: CDR1 MDHEN, CDR2 SYDVKM.

This clone was detected a few times. This chain connects TRBV4-2 to TRBJ1-2; 10 bases fit TRBD1. V trimming: 1 base; J trimming: 5 bases; junction bases outside the gene matches: 4. The CDR3 has 15 amino acids. CDR1 is LGHNA and CDR2 is YNFKEQ in the germline V gene. In nucleotides, the CDR3 is TGTGCCAGCAGCCAAGGACAGGGGGCGGGATATGGCTACACCTTC. Translation gives CASSQGQGAGYGYTF.

The DNA of the CDR3 is TGTGCCAGCAGTGGGCCGCGGGAGCTGTTTGTTCCCGGCCAGTTCTTC. Protein: CASSGPRELFVPGQFF. V and J are TRBV6-1 and TRBJ2-1; 7 bases are a match to TRBD2. Trimming at V came to 4 bases and at J to 13 bases, leaving 19 bases not matched to a gene. This CDR3 is 16 amino acids long. Germline V gene sequence: CDR1 MNHNS, CDR2 SASEGT.

This sequence joins TRBV9 and TRBJ2-4; D is possibly TRBD2 (5 bases). The V end lost 0 bases, the J end lost 7 bases, and 14 bases lay between the germline ends. The CDR3 is 15 residues long. Germline V gives CDR1 SGDLS, CDR2 YYNGEE. The CDR3, as DNA: TGTGCCAGCAGCGTAGCTACCCCGGGGAACAACATTCAGTACTTC. Its protein is CASSVATPGNNIQYF.

CDR3 residues: CASSAGGWNQPQHF. The CDR3, as DNA: TGTGCCAGCAGTGCGGGGGGATGGAATCAGCCCCAGCATTTT. V gene TRBV2 combines with J gene TRBJ1-5; maybe TRBD1 (5 bases). Germline lookup yields CDR1 SNHLY and CDR2 FYNNEI. This CDR3 has 14 amino acids. Between the trimmed V and J ends, which lost 4 bases and 4 bases, there was a span of 11 bases.

This clone appeared once. The V call is TRBV7-8, the J call TRBJ1-1, with no clear D. Germline CDR1 and CDR2: SGHVS and FQNEAQ. The CDR3 has 12 amino acids. The V end lost 5 bases, the J end lost 7 bases, and 11 bases lay between the germline ends. This CDR3 is CASSVRGDEAFF. The CDR3 nucleotides read TGTGCCAGCAGCGTTCGGGGAGATGAAGCTTTCTTT.

This chain connects TRBV6-5 to TRBJ2-7; a possible D gene is TRBD2 (7 bases). CDR3 length equals 12 residues. Germline assignment: CDR1 MNHEY and CDR2 SVGAGI. The germline V and J ends were trimmed by 8 bases and 3 bases, with 11 bases remaining between them. The CDR3 region has the DNA TGTGCCAGCGCGGGGGCGGGCTACGAGCAGTACTTC. Encoded protein: CASAGAGYEQYF.

A remark on this clone: It is unclear where the CDR3 begins or ends on the DNA, so no DNA is shown, and the CDR3 is as TCRdb lists it. The chain links TRBV4-2 to TRBJ2-5; the table's D call TRBD2 went unverified against the DNA. The CDR3 region is 24 residues in length, termini included. The germline V gene encodes CDR1 LGHNA and CDR2 YNFKEQ. This CDR3 reads CASSPSRRAGGIIKRPSTSSAQYF.

The chain combines TRBV30 with TRBJ2-5; 7 bases are shared with TRBD1. The CDR3 is made up of 13 amino acids. Per germline, CDR1 GTSNPN and CDR2 SVGIG (reference sequence). V shed 4 bases and J 10 bases; nucleotides not matched to a gene: 12. CDR3 region: CAWNDRAQEGQYF. CDR3 DNA: TGTGCCTGGAATGACAGGGCTCAAGAAGGCCAGTACTTC.

This clone was detected many times. The chain links TRBV5-6 to TRBJ2-7, with 9 bases aligning to TRBD2. The CDR3 loop spans 16 amino acids. Trimming cost V 0 bases and J 4 bases; bases outside gene matches: 8. Germline CDR1 and CDR2: SGHDT and YYEEEE. CDR3 nucleotide sequence: TGTGCCAGCAGCTTGGCCGTAGCGGGGGTAGGTTACGAGCAGTACTTC. It specifies CASSLAVAGVGYEQYF.